This T cell receptor beta chain was captured by sequencing in a study of control samples from healthy donors and cancer patients. Only in-frame clones appear in the TCRdb table, and some are missing; sequencing was by immunoSEQ multiplex PCR. The data show approximately 140,000 clones, 85% to 95% seen once. This CDR3 has 11 amino acids. The V end was cut by 3 bases, the J end by 9 bases, with 11 bases between. Germline CDR1 and CDR2: GTSNPN and SVGIG (reference sequence). The V gene is TRBV30, the J gene TRBJ1-2; perhaps TRBD1 as D (5 bases). Sequenced sample: blood. The TCR comes from a man aged 40-55 years in good health. CDR3 protein: CAWSRQSSYTF. The CDR3 region has the DNA TGTGCCTGGAGCCGACAGTCGAGCTACACCTTC.